Reported below is one T cell receptor (beta chain). Its antigen is unidentified. The data derive from a study of blood T cells in healthy people across ages. The germline V gene encodes CDR1 SGHRS and CDR2 YFSETQ. The CDR3 has 16 amino acids. With 0 bases clipped from V and 0 bases from J, the junction kept 5 bases outside the gene matches. A J-beta primer mix and a sample-barcoded 5' primer were used in a second PCR of roughly 6 to 11 cycles. TCRdb processed the 5' RACE reads anew with MiXCR; each CDR3 protein has one entry. Of about 930,000 distinct CDR3 sequences listed, 25% to 35% were seen once; the top ten hold about a tenth. Regarding the study as a whole: Diversity estimates drawn from one million T cells were deemed underestimates.

These data were likewise used in another study, on T cells of mothers and their children. This second study says: Samples were provided by three healthy Caucasian mothers and their six children. M1S, a second-PCR primer, added sample barcodes and 2-4 random nucleotides. The authors identified no persistent microchimeric T cell clones.

J is TRBJ2-7 and V is TRBV5-1; 8 positions agree with TRBD2. The TCR originated in a woman aged 35 to 49 in good health. The sequenced sample was blood. The CDR3 protein is CASSLEVAGSSYEQYF. CDR3 nucleotides: TGCGCCAGCAGCTTGGAGGTAGCGGGGAGCTCCTACGAGCAGTACTTC.